Following are 21 T cell receptor beta chains from one sample sequenced in a study of T cells in Graves' hyperthyroidism and ophthalmopathy. Amplification of TCR beta CDR3 regions was performed using RNA transcripts as template. The HTBI set primed first-round TCR CDR3 RT-PCR. Each CDR3 protein is one row after TCRdb ran MiXCR on the multiplex PCR reads. The sample consists of about 700,000 distinct CDR3 sequences, 14% of them appearing once. The specimen sequenced was blood. The origin of the receptors is a woman aged 18-29 years with Graves' hyperthyroidism.

This clonotype has a count of ten or more. The J gene is TRBJ1-5, the V gene TRBV3-1; 9 bases are shared with TRBD1. The CDR3 consists of 15 residues. CDR1 is LGHDT, CDR2 YNNKEL, per germline (reference sequence). J gave up 6 bases and V 4 bases, and 7 bases lay outside the gene matches. CDR3 amino acids: CASSPGQGVFQPQHF. The CDR3 DNA reads TGTGCCAGCAGCCCGGGACAGGGAGTTTTTCAGCCCCAGCATTTT.

This clonotype was observed at least ten times. This chain links TRBV30 with TRBJ1-1; D is unclear. Germline V gene lookup returns CDR1 GTSNPN and CDR2 SVGIG (reference sequence). There are 12 residues in the CDR3. Trimming left V 2 bases short and J 6 bases short, with 10 bases between. The CDR3 is CAWSPGRPEAFF. CDR3 DNA: TGTGCCTGGAGTCCCGGTAGGCCTGAAGCTTTCTTT.

This clonotype was seen many times. The chain links TRBV7-6 to TRBJ2-1; weak D call: TRBD2 (5 bases). This CDR3 is built from 19 residues. The V end was cut by 5 bases, the J end by 0 bases, with 23 bases between. Per germline, CDR1 SGHVS and CDR2 FNYEAQ. In DNA form, the CDR3 reads TGTGCCAGCAGCCAAGGGTTGCGGGCCGCACTCAGCTCCTACAATGAGCAGTTCTTC. Its protein product is CASSQGLRAALSSYNEQFF.

The V and J genes are TRBV10-3 and TRBJ2-2; tentatively, D is TRBD2 (5 bases). V was clipped by 2 bases and J by 0 bases, with 7 bases between them. The germline V gene has CDR1 ENHRY and CDR2 SYGVKD. This CDR3 is built from 15 residues. CDR3 region: CAISEEGSNTGELFF. The CDR3 DNA is TGTGCCATCAGTGAGGAGGGCTCGAACACCGGGGAGCTGTTTTTT.

This clonotype was picked up a small number of times. The rearrangement links TRBV11-2 to TRBJ1-6, with 8 bases identical to TRBD1. The junction had 13 bases not matched to a gene; V was cut back by 5 bases and J by 7 bases. Germline lookup yields CDR1 SGHAT and CDR2 FQNNGV. The CDR3 covers 17 residues. As DNA, the CDR3 is TGTGCCAGCAGCCTAAGGACAGGGAGGATCCGGAATTCACCCCTCCACTTT. It specifies CASSLRTGRIRNSPLHF.

This clonotype came up many times. The V gene is TRBV5-1, the J gene TRBJ2-3; D may be TRBD1 (5 bases). The CDR3 totals 14 residues. The V and J ends lost 5 bases and 3 bases respectively, with 13 bases between them. In germline, CDR1 is SGHRS, CDR2 YFSETQ. The CDR3 protein is CASSWSRGTDTQYF. CDR3 in DNA: TGCGCCAGCAGTTGGTCTAGGGGAACAGATACGCAGTATTTT.

This clonotype was counted at least ten times. The chain combines TRBV5-5 with TRBJ2-7; TRBD1 agrees at 8 bases. The CDR3 extends over 16 amino acids. With V trimmed by 0 bases and J by 5 bases, 10 bases remained unmatched. Germline V gene data show CDR1 as SGHKS and CDR2 as YYEKEE (reference sequence). The CDR3 DNA is TGTGCCAGCAGCTTGGGCCGCGGACAGGGAAGCCACGAGCAGTACTTC. Protein product: CASSLGRGQGSHEQYF.

J is TRBJ2-7 and V is TRBV11-2, with 9 bases fitting TRBD2. V dropped 4 bases and J dropped 3; count of bases not matched to a gene: 7. This CDR3 is built from 15 residues. Germline V gene lookup returns CDR1 SGHAT and CDR2 FQNNGV. CDR3: CASSSRPSGIYEQYF. The DNA for the CDR3 is TGTGCCAGCAGCTCCCGGCCTAGCGGGATCTACGAGCAGTACTTC.

This clonotype has only a few counts. This chain connects TRBV20-1 to TRBJ2-5; D gene uncertain. The germline V gene has CDR1 DFQATT and CDR2 SNEGSKA (reference sequence). CDR3 size: 11 residues. Trimming removed 5 bases at V and 5 bases at J, with 9 bases between. This CDR3 reads CSAFRQETQYF. The CDR3 bases are TGCAGTGCTTTCCGTCAGGAGACCCAGTACTTC.

The DNA of the CDR3 is TGTGCCAGCAGCTACGAAAACAGGGTAGCTTCACCCCTCCACTTT. Its protein is CASSYENRVASPLHF. The rearrangement uses TRBV5-5 and TRBJ1-6, with D perhaps matching TRBD1 (6 bases). Trimming stripped 3 bases from V and 9 bases from J, with 16 bases between. This CDR3 contains 15 residues. Germline V gives CDR1 SGHKS, CDR2 YYEKEE (reference sequence).

The table lists this clonotype with many counts. CDR3 sequence: CSARDQGTGRAGELFF. In nucleotides, the CDR3 is TGCAGTGCTAGAGATCAGGGGACAGGGAGGGCCGGGGAGCTGTTTTTT. The chain uses TRBV20-1 and TRBJ2-2; 9 nucleotides align to TRBD1. Germline CDR1 reads DFQATT; CDR2 reads SNEGSKA (reference sequence). The CDR3 contains 16 residues. V shed 0 bases, J shed 6 bases, and the junction held 8 bases outside the gene matches.

The chain recombines TRBV29-1 with TRBJ2-5, with a weak D call TRBD2 (5 bases). The CDR3 length is 13 residues. The ends were cut back, 4 bases at V and 4 bases at J, with 13 bases in the middle. Per germline, CDR1 SQVTM and CDR2 ANQGSEA. CDR3 sequence (DNA): TGCAGCGTTGGAAAGGGAGTATTAGAGACCCAGTACTTC. It encodes CSVGKGVLETQYF.

This clonotype was found many times. The chain has TRBV30 and TRBJ1-5; possibly TRBD1 for D (5 bases). This CDR3 has 13 amino acids. CDR1 is GTSNPN, CDR2 SVGIG, per germline (reference sequence). Trimming removed 1 base from V and 5 bases from J, with 9 bases in between. Here the CDR3 DNA reads TGTGCCTGGAGTGGGGACGGCTATCAGCCCCAGCATTTT. This sequence encodes CAWSGDGYQPQHF. The entire variable domain, with the rest obtained from reference TRBV30 and TRBJ1-5, is as follows: SQTIHQWPATLVQPVGSPLSLECTVEGTSNPNLYWYRQAAGRGLQLLFYSVGIGQISSEVPQNLSASRPQDRQFILSSKKLLLSDSGFYLCAWSGDGYQPQHFGDGTRLSIL.

The sample holds many counts of this clonotype. The junction shows a germline mismatch at one end, possibly a read error. V is TRBV2 and J is TRBJ1-3; D not resolved. Germline V gene data show CDR1 as SNHLY and CDR2 as FYNNEI. The length of the CDR3 is 14 residues. The DNA of the CDR3 is TGTGCCAGCAGGGAAGGGAATTGGGGAAACACCATATATTTT. As protein: CASREGNWGNTIYF. The variable domain in full, completed from reference TRBV2 and TRBJ1-3, reads EPEVTQTPSHQVTQMGQEVILRCVPISNHLYFYWYRQILGQKVEFLVSFYNNEISEKSEIFDDQFSVERPDGSNFTLKIRSTKLEDSAMYFCASREGNWGNTIYFGEGSWLTVV.

This clonotype has at least ten counts. V gene TRBV6-2 or TRBV6-3 combines with J gene TRBJ2-7; 11 positions agree with TRBD2. V lost 4 bases and J lost 4; bases outside the gene matches: 3. Germline V gene sequence: CDR1 MNHEY, CDR2 SVGEGT. The CDR3 runs to 14 residues. The CDR3 loop reads CASSLGLAEYEQYF. CDR3 DNA sequence: TGTGCCAGCAGTTTGGGACTAGCGGAGTACGAGCAGTACTTC.

The table lists this clonotype with many counts. The chain carries TRBV5-1 and TRBJ1-2; D is ambiguous. CDR3 size: 14 residues. V lost 5 bases and J lost 4, with 15 bases in between. CDR1 is SGHRS and CDR2 is YFSETQ in the germline V gene. CDR3 amino acids: CASRGSQQSYGYTF. Here the CDR3 DNA reads TGCGCCAGCAGGGGAAGCCAGCAGTCCTATGGCTACACCTTC.

The J gene is TRBJ1-6, the V gene TRBV30; D call uncertain. V lost 1 base and J lost 5, with 3 bases in between. CDR3 length: 12 residues. CDR1 is GTSNPN and CDR2 is SVGIG in the germline V gene (reference sequence). In nucleotides, the CDR3 is TGTGCCTGGAGTGGAAATAATTCACCCCTCCACTTT. Translating it yields CAWSGNNSPLHF. The full variable domain, in which reference TRBV30 and TRBJ1-6 provide the parts outside the CDR3, is SQTIHQWPATLVQPVGSPLSLECTVEGTSNPNLYWYRQAAGRGLQLLFYSVGIGQISSEVPQNLSASRPQDRQFILSSKKLLLSDSGFYLCAWSGNNSPLHFGNGTRLTVT.

This clonotype was seen only a few times. This CDR3 reads CASSRLAGEGTGELFF. The DNA for the CDR3 is TGCGCCAGCAGCCGACTAGCGGGAGAGGGCACCGGGGAGCTGTTTTTT. V usage is TRBV5-1 and J usage is TRBJ2-2; 12 bases fit TRBD2. The CDR3 totals 16 residues. V shed 4 bases, J shed 4 bases, and the junction held 5 bases outside the gene matches. Per germline, CDR1 SGHRS and CDR2 YFSETQ.

In its sample, this clonotype was seen many times. V and J are TRBV6-2 or TRBV6-3 and TRBJ1-1; no clear D gene. The CDR3 has 13 amino acids. The germline V gene encodes CDR1 MNHEY and CDR2 SVGEGT. With 1 base removed from V and 3 bases from J, the gap between germline ends came to 6 bases. The CDR3 DNA is TGTGCCAGCAGTTACTTGGTTTACACTGAAGCTTTCTTT. Protein: CASSYLVYTEAFF.

This clonotype was counted a few times. The gene calls are TRBV27 and TRBJ2-3; the match to TRBD1 covers 11 bases. In germline, CDR1 is MNHEY, CDR2 SMNVEV (reference sequence). V lost 6 bases, J lost 4 bases, and 9 bases stayed unmatched. CDR3 length equals 16 residues. The CDR3 is CASSRGPGQGADTQYF. CDR3 in DNA: TGTGCCAGCAGCCGGGGCCCGGGACAGGGGGCAGATACGCAGTATTTT.

This clonotype was counted at least ten times. This chain uses TRBV7-2 with TRBJ2-1; perhaps TRBD2 as D (7 bases). The CDR3 totals 16 residues. In germline, CDR1 is SGHTA, CDR2 FQGNSA. Trimming pared 1 base from V and 6 bases from J, leaving 16 bases between. The CDR3 coding sequence is TGTGCCAGCAGCTTAGTGGGGGGGCCTGCCACCAATGAGCAGTTCTTC. Translation gives CASSLVGGPATNEQFF.